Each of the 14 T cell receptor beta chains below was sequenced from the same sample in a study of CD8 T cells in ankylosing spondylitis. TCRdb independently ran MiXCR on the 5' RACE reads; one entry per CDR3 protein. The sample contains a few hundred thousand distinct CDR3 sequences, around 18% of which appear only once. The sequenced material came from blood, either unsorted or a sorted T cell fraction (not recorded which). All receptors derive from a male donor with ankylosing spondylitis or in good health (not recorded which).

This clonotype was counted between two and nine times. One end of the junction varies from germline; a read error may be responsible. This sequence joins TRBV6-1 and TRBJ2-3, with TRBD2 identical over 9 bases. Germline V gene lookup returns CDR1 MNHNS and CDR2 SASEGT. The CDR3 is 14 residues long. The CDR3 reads CATSSGSSTDTQYF. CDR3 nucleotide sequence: TGTGCCACCAGTAGCGGGAGCAGCACAGATACGCAGTATTTT.

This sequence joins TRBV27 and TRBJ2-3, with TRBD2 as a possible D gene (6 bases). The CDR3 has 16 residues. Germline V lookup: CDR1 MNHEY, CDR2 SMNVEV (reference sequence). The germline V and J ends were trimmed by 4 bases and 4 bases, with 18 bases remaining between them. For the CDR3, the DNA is TGTGCCAGCAGTTGGGGGGACCCCGGGATGTCAGATACGCAGTATTTT. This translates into CASSWGDPGMSDTQYF.

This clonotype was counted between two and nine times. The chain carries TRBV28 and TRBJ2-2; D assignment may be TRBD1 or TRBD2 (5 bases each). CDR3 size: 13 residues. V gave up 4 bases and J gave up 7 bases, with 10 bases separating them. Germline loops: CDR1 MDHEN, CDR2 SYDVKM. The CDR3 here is CASSSRDGGELFF. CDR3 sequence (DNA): TGTGCCAGCAGTTCCAGGGACGGCGGGGAGCTGTTTTTT.

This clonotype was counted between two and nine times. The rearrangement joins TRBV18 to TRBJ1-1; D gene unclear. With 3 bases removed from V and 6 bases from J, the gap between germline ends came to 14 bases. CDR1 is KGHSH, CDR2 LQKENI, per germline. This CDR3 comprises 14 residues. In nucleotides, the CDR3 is TGTGCCAGCTCACCTAATCGGACCCGCGCTGAAGCTTTCTTT. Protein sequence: CASSPNRTRAEAFF.

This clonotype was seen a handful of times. CDR3 protein: CASSAGLAASSYNEQFF. The DNA for the CDR3 is TGCGCCAGCAGCGCGGGACTAGCGGCAAGCTCCTACAATGAGCAGTTCTTC. The chain uses TRBV5-1 and TRBJ2-1, with 11 bases that match TRBD2. CDR1 is SGHRS, CDR2 YFSETQ, per germline. J gave up 0 bases and V 4 bases, and 6 bases lay outside the gene matches. The CDR3 extends over 17 amino acids.

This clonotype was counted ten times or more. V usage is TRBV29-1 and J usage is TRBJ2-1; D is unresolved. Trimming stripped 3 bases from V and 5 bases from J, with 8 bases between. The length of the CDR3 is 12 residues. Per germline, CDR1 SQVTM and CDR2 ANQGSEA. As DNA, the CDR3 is TGCAGCGTTGACGATACCAACAATGAGCAGTTCTTC. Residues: CSVDDTNNEQFF.

The CDR3 nucleotides read TGTGCCAGCAGCTTAGCGAACGGAGGCAGGGCAGAAAAACTGTTTTTT. The encoded protein is CASSLANGGRAEKLFF. This chain joins TRBV7-6 and TRBJ1-4, with D possibly being TRBD1 (5 bases). Germline values: CDR1 SGHVS, CDR2 FNYEAQ. Deletions cut 0 bases from V and 8 bases from J, with 16 bases between. This CDR3 region has 16 residues. The whole variable domain, remainder taken from reference TRBV7-6 and TRBJ1-4, is GAGVSQSPRYKVTKRGQDVALRCDPISGHVSLYWYRQALGQGPEFLTYFNYEAQQDKSGLPNDRFSAERPEGSISTLTIQRTEQRDSAMYRCASSLANGGRAEKLFFGSGTQLSVL.

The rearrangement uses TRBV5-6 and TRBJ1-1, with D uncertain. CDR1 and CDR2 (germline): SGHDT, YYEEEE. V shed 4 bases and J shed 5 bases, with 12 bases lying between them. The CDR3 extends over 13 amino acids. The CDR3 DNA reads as TGTGCCAGCAGCCTCCAGAGCCCAACTGAAGCTTTCTTT. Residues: CASSLQSPTEAFF.

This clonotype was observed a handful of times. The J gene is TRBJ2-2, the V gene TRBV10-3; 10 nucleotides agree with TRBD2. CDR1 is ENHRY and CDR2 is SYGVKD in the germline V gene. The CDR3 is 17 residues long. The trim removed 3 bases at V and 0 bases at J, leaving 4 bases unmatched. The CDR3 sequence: CAISDGLAGANTGELFF. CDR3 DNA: TGTGCCATCAGTGATGGTCTAGCGGGGGCGAACACCGGGGAGCTGTTTTTT.

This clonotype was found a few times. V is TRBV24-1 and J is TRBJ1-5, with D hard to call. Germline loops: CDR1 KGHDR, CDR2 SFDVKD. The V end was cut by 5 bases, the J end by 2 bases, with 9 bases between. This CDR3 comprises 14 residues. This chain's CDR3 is CATSANTGNQPQHF. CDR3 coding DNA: TGTGCCACCAGTGCAAATACAGGCAATCAGCCCCAGCATTTT.

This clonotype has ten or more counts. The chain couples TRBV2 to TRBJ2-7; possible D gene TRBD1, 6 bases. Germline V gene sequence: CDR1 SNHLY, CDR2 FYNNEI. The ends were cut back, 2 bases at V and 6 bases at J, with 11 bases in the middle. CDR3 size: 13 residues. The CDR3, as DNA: TGTGCCAGCAGTGAACAGGGGCCCTCCGAGCAGTACGTC. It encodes CASSEQGPSEQYV.

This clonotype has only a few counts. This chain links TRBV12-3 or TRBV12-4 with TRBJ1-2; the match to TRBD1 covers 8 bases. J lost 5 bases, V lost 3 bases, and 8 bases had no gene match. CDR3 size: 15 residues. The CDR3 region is CASSFRDRSIYGYTF. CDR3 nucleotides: TGTGCCAGCAGTTTCCGGGACAGGTCGATTTATGGCTACACCTTC.

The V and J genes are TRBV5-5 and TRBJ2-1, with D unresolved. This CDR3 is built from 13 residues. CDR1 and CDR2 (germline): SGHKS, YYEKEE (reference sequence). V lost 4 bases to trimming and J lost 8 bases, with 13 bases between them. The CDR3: CASSIPNRDEQFF. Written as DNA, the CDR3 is TGTGCCAGCAGCATACCTAATAGAGATGAGCAGTTCTTC. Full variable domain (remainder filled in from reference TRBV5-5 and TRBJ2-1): DAGVTQSPTHLIKTRGQQVTLRCSPISGHKSVSWYQQVLGQGPQFIFQYYEKEERGRGNFPDRFSARQFPNYSSELNVNALLLGDSALYLCASSIPNRDEQFFGPGTRLTVL.

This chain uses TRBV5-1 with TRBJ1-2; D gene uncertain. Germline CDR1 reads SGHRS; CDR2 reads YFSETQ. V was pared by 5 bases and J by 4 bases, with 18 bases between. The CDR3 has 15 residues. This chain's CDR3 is CASSQLRGNPYGYTF. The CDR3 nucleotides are TGCGCCAGCAGTCAACTCAGAGGGAACCCCTATGGCTACACCTTC. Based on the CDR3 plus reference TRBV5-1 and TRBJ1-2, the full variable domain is KAGVTQTPRYLIKTRGQQVTLSCSPISGHRSVSWYQQTPGQGLQFLFEYFSETQRNKGNFPGRFSGRQFSNSRSEMNVSTLELGDSALYLCASSQLRGNPYGYTFGSGTRLTVV.